The present T cell receptor beta chain was sequenced within a study of shared clonotypes between healthy human individuals. At the level of the study: The study used three CD4 naive, three CD4 memory, two CD8 naive and one CD8 memory plate per donor.

General observations from the study: It was the non-shared clonotypes that had lower generation probabilities than clonotypes shared by all four donors.

This CDR3 contains 16 residues. Germline lookup yields CDR1 MNHEY and CDR2 SVGAGI. J was trimmed by 3 bases and V by 0 bases; bases with no gene match: 3. Genomic DNA (from each subset) was split evenly across several immunoSEQ plates. Study processing details: Without quality scores, immunoSEQ junctional reads could not be filtered like full-length reads. Sequencing was performed with immunoSEQ multiplex PCR; in TCRdb, only in-frame clones are kept and a portion is missing. Clone size and the V and J calls come from that table; the DNA yielded D and trimming. The table has roughly 1,000,000 clones, 78% seen once. Points on this clone: No antigen is known for it.

The chain uses TRBV6-5 and TRBJ1-5, with 9 bases fitting TRBD1. The source material was memory CD4+ T cells from PBMCs. The subset here: CD45RA-negative fraction. This clonotype originated in a man younger than 35 in good health. Some clones in this sample may be carry-over from other donors' samples. Written as DNA, the CDR3 is TGTGCCAGCAGTTACTCGGGACAGGGTGCCAATCAGCCCCAGCATTTT. The encoded protein is CASSYSGQGANQPQHF.